This T cell receptor (beta chain) was captured by sequencing in a study of blood T cell repertoires in COVID-19 (dated by TCRdb to the early 2020s). About the investigation overall: The collaborator samples originated in the United States, Italy and Spain and spanned the acute and convalescent phases of COVID-19. The prospective study material was composed of cDNA or gDNA derived from T cells, B-cell-depleted T cells, or PBMCs. The dataset comprised deeply sampled blood TCRbeta repertoires from subjects exposed to, actively infected with, or recovered from COVID-19. The repertoires were made available in a free public database intended to serve as a resource for research on the immune response to SARS-CoV-2. Samples came from the ongoing ImmuneRACE study (first 160 participants) plus 1,254 subjects from 6 global collaborators. A de-identified subject ID, COVID-19 status, age in years and sex were almost always included in the sample metadata. Where available, HLA class I and class II types were taken from metadata supplied by the sample provider and were not determined by assay-based typing. Here is what the overall study found, with its caveats: Clinical and demographic metadata were provided uncurated, with the amount varying by source and participant.

The CDR3 spans 15 residues, from the cysteine through the phenylalanine. Just CDR3 DNA is preserved here, 45 bases in frame from base 1. From a lookup of the germline V gene, CDR1 and CDR2 are MDHEN and SYDVKM. The germline V end is reduced by 3 bases and the J end by 5 bases; junction bases left unmatched: 7. With respect to this clone: The specificity of this receptor is unknown. One base away there is no much larger clone; base qualities are not given.

Whole blood was collected in K2EDTA tubes by collaborating institutions according to the institutions' own protocols. For TCRbeta analysis, collaborators shipped samples in one of three forms: frozen whole blood, isolated PBMCs, or DNA extracted from either of those sample types. TCRbeta CDR3 regions were amplified from genomic DNA by means of the immunoSEQ Assay, a bias-controlled multiplex PCR. Under the source paper's analysis protocol: Within the assay, amplification of reference gene primers was used to estimate how many nucleated cells each sample contained. To quantify the absolute abundance of each unique TCRbeta CDR3 rearrangement, sequence reads were collapsed and filtered. For each sample, productive Simpson clonality was calculated by taking the square root of Simpson's diversity index across productive rearrangements. What TCRdb holds here is the immuneACCESS table cut down to in-frame rearrangements. Part of the clones is not present; checked against another copy, under half of the missing clones reflect an unresolved V gene, and the others are unexplained. The V and J calls and clone size were taken over from that table, and D and trimming were inferred from the DNA. In all, the sample holds approximately 82,000 clones, and around 85% of those were seen once. The ten largest clones take up 12% of the sample.

The sample consisted of peripheral blood. The sequence links TRBV28 to TRBJ2-3, with 8 junctional bases fitting TRBD2. This receptor was identified in a woman in her seventies with active or convalescent COVID-19. The CDR3 protein is CASSFGRGGRDTQYF. The nucleotide sequence reads as follows: TGTGCCAGCAGTTTTGGCCGGGGGGGCCGAGATACGCAGTATTTT.